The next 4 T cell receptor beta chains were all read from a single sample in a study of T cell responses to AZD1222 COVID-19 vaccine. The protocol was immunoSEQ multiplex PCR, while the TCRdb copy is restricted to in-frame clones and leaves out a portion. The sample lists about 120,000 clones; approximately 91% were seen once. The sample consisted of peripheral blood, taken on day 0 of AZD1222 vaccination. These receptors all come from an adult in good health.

DNA of the CDR3: TGTGCCAGCAGTTACCAGGTGGAGTACAATGAGCAGTTCTTC. Its translation is CASSYQVEYNEQFF. The chain is built from TRBV6-2 or TRBV6-3 and TRBJ2-1, with D uncertain. Trimming cost V 2 bases and J 4 bases, with 9 bases left between them. This CDR3 region has 14 residues. Germline-derived CDR1 and CDR2 are MNHEY and SVGEGT.

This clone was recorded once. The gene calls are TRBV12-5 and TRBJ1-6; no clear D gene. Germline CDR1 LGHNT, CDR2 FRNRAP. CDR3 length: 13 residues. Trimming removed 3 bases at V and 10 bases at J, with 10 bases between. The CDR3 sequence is CASGLMGNSPLHF. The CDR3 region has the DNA TGTGCTAGTGGTTTAATGGGAAACTCACCCCTCCACTTT.

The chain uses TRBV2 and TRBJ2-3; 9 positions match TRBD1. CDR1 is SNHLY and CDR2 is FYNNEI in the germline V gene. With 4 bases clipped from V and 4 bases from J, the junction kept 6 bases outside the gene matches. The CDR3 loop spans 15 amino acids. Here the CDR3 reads CASSAYRGRADTQYF. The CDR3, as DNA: TGTGCCAGCAGTGCTTACAGGGGGCGAGCAGATACGCAGTATTTT.

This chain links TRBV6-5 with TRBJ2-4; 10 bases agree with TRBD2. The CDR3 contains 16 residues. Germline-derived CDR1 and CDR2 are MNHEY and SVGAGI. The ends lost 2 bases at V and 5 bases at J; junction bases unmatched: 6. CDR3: CASSYGTSAGENIQYF. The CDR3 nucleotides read TGTGCCAGCAGTTACGGGACTAGCGCGGGGGAAAACATTCAGTACTTC.